Sequencing of this T cell receptor beta chain was carried out in a study of shared clonotypes between healthy human individuals. The data were produced by immunoSEQ multiplex PCR, yet TCRdb's version contains in-frame clones alone and is incomplete. The data contain about 2.2 million clones, about 93% of them singletons. This clone was observed a few times. Terminally differentiated effector memory CD45RA+ cells were left out of the naive CD8 fraction, which was CD45RO-negative and positively selected for CCR7. Germline V gives CDR1 GTSNPN, CDR2 SVGIG (reference sequence). There are 12 residues in the CDR3. Deletions cut 2 bases from V and 3 bases from J, with 7 bases between.

The sequence was obtained from a man aged 18 to 35 in good health. Some clones in this sample may be carry-over from other donors' samples. This chain uses TRBV30 with TRBJ1-2, with no clear D. Sequenced sample: naive CD8+ T cells from PBMCs. In DNA, the CDR3 is TGTGCCTGGAGTATGGAAGACTATGGCTACACCTTC. Its protein is CAWSMEDYGYTF.